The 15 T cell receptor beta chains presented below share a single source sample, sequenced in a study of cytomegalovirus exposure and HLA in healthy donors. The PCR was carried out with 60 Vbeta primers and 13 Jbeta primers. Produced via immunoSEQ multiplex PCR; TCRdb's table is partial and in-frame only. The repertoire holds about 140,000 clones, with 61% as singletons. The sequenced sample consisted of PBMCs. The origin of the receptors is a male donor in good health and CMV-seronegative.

The CDR3 is CASTQDSVGQPQHF. The CDR3 DNA sequence: TGTGCCAGTACCCAGGACAGTGTGGGTCAGCCCCAGCATTTT. This chain links TRBV19 with TRBJ1-5; D might be TRBD1 (6 bases). CDR3 length: 14 amino acids. Between the trimmed V and J ends, which lost 7 bases and 6 bases, there was a span of 16 bases. The germline V gene has CDR1 LNHDA and CDR2 SQIVND (reference sequence). The full variable domain, its missing parts supplied by reference TRBV19 and TRBJ1-5, is DGGITQSPKYLFRKEGQNVTLSCEQNLNHDAMYWYRQDPGQGLRLIYYSQIVNDFQKGDIAEGYSVSREKKESFPLTVTSAQKNPTAFYLCASTQDSVGQPQHFGDGTRLSIL.

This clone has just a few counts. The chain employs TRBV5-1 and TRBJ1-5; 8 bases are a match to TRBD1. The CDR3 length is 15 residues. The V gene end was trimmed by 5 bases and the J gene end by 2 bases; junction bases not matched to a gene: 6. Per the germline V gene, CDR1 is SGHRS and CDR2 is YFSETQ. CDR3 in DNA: TGCGCCAGCAGGCCCGGGACAGGAGGCAATCAGCCCCAGCATTTT. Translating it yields CASRPGTGGNQPQHF.

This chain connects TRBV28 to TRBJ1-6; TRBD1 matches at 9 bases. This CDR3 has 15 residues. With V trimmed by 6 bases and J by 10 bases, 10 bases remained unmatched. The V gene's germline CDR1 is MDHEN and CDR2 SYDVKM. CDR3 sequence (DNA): TGTGCCAGCAGGACGCCGGGACAGGGTGGATCACCCCTCCACTTT. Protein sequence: CASRTPGQGGSPLHF.

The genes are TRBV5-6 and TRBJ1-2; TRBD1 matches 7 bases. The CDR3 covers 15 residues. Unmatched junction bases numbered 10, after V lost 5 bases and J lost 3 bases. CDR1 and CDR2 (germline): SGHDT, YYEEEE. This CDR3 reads CASRFRGDGDYGYTF. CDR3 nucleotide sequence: TGTGCCAGCAGATTCAGGGGGGACGGAGACTATGGCTACACCTTC.

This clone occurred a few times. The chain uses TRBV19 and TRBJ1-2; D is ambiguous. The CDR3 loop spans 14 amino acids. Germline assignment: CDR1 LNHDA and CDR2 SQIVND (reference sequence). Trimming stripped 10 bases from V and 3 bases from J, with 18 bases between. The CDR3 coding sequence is TGTGCCACAAAGTTCCTAGGCCGGGACTATGGCTACACCTTC. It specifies CATKFLGRDYGYTF.

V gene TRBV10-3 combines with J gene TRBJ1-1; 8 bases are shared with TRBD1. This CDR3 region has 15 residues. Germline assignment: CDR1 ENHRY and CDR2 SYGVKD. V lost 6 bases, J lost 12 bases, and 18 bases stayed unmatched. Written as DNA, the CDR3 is TGTGCCATCAGCCTTGCCCGGGACAGGTTGCCCGGCACTTTCTTT. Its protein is CAISLARDRLPGTFF.

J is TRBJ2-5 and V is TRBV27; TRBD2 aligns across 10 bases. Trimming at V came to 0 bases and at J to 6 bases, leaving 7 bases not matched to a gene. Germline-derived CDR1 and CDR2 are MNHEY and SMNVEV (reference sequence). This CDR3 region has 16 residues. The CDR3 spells CASSLSLGLALKTQYF. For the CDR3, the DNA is TGTGCCAGCAGTTTATCTCTGGGACTAGCGTTGAAGACCCAGTACTTC.

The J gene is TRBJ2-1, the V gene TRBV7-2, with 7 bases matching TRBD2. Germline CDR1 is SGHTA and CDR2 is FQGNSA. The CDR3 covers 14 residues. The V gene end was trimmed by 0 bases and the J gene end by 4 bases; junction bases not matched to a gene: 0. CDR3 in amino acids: CASSLAGGYNEQFF. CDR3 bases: TGTGCCAGCAGCTTAGCGGGGGGGTACAATGAGCAGTTCTTC.

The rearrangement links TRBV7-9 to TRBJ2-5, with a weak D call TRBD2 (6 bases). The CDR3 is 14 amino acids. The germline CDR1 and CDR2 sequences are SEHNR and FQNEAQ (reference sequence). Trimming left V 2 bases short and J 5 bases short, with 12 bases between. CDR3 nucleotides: TGTGCCAGCAGCTTATGGCGGGATGAGGAGACCCAGTACTTC. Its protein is CASSLWRDEETQYF.

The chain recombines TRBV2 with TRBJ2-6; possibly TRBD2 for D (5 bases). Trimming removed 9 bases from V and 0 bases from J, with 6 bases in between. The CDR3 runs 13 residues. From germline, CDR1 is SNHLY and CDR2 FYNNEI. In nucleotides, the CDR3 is TGTGCCAGGGGAGACTCTGGGGCCAACGTCCTGACTTTC. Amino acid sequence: CARGDSGANVLTF.

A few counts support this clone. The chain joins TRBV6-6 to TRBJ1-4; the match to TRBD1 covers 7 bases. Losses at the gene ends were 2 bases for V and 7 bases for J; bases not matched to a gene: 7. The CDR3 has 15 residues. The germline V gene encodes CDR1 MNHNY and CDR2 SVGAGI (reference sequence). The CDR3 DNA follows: TGTGCCAGCAGTTACCCCGGGCAGGGGGGTGAAAAACTGTTTTTT. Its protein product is CASSYPGQGGEKLFF.

The CDR3, as DNA: TGTGCCACCAGCTCCCCCCGGGATAATGCCAATCAGCCCCAGCATTTT. Protein product: CATSSPRDNANQPQHF. The chain uses TRBV15 and TRBJ1-5; D not certain. The CDR3 covers 16 residues. Trimming stripped 5 bases from V and 3 bases from J, with 17 bases between. The germline CDR1 and CDR2 sequences are LNHNV and YYDKDF (reference sequence).

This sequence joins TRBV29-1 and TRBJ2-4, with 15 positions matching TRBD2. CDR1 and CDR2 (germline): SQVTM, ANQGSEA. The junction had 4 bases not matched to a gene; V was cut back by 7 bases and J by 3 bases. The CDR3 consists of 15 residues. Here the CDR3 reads CSAGLAGGNKNIQYF. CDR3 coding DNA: TGCAGCGCAGGACTAGCGGGGGGGAACAAAAACATTCAGTACTTC.

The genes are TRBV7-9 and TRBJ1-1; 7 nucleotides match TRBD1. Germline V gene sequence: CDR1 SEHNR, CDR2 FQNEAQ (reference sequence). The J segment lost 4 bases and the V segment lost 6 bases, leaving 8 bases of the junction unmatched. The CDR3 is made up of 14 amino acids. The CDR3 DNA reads TGTGCCAGCAGTCGCCCCAGGGGGAGCACTGAAGCTTTCTTT. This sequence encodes CASSRPRGSTEAFF.

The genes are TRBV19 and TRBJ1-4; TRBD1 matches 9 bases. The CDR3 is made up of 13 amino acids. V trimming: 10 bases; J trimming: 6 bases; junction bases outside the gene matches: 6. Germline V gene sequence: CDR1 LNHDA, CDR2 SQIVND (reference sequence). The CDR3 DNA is TGTGCCACCATGGGACAGGGTGATGAAAAACTGTTTTTT. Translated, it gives CATMGQGDEKLFF.